This T cell receptor beta chain was identified during a study of brain T cells in children with intractable seizures. The study, taken as a whole, reports: Pre- and post-surgery blood differed in depth, so pre-surgery absences may be undersampling.

V was trimmed by 6 bases and J by 2 bases, leaving 5 bases between them. The CDR3 has 11 amino acids. The germline V gene has CDR1 MNHEY and CDR2 SVGAGI. The table came from immunoSEQ multiplex PCR; TCRdb's copy has only in-frame clones and leaves some out. Of 300,000 to 400,000 clones detected, over 90% appear once; the ten largest clones hold roughly 6%. About this clone: Its target is unknown.

The time point is: blood from clinic visit 5 months post-surgery; TSC patient then seizure free. Only cases whose brain tissue showed the highest T cell transcript signatures were sequenced. Patients received at least one anti-epileptic drug before surgery. Sequences were derived from peripheral blood, sampled around 5 months after surgery. V usage is TRBV6-5 and J usage is TRBJ2-7, with D uncertain. The clonotype originates from a boy younger than two with tuberous sclerosis and intractable seizures. The CDR3 is CASSDPYEQYF. In DNA form, the CDR3 reads TGTGCCAGCAGCGACCCCTACGAGCAGTACTTC.